These 20 T cell receptor beta chains came from one sample sequenced in a study of blood T cell repertoires in COVID-19 (TCRdb year 2020). The library relied on the immunoSEQ multiplex PCR assay. In TCRdb, the immuneACCESS table is reduced to in-frame sequences with V and J assigned. These tables do not hold every clone; where another copy was compared, an unresolved V gene accounts for under half, and the others remain unexplained. The sample records approximately 99,000 clones, approximately 89% of which are singletons. About 20% of the sample rests with the top ten. Source material: peripheral blood. The origin of the receptors is a human donor in a cohort sampled during active COVID-19.

The chain carries TRBV5-6 and TRBJ1-3; D may be TRBD1 (6 bases). The CDR3 consists of 14 residues. The V end was cut by 2 bases, the J end by 4 bases, with 10 bases between. Germline loops: CDR1 SGHDT, CDR2 YYEEEE. CDR3 sequence: CASSFTGTGNTIYF. The CDR3 nucleotides read TGTGCCAGCAGCTTCACAGGGACGGGAAACACCATATATTTT.

The chain carries TRBV7-3 and TRBJ2-1; D is undetermined. Trimming took 1 base from V and 1 from J, leaving 8 bases between them. This CDR3 contains 15 residues. CDR1 and CDR2 from the germline V gene are SGHTA and FQGTGA. The CDR3 loop is CASSLNRISYNEQFF. CDR3 in DNA: TGTGCCAGCAGCTTAAATAGAATTTCCTACAATGAGCAGTTCTTC.

This clone appeared a single time. This chain uses TRBV7-2 with TRBJ1-5; 7 bases line up with TRBD1. The CDR3 is made up of 15 amino acids. Germline-derived CDR1 and CDR2 are SGHTA and FQGNSA. V was pared by 5 bases and J by 3 bases, with 7 bases of the junction left unmatched. The CDR3, as DNA: TGTGCCAGCAGCCCCGGGGGACAGCACAATCAGCCCCAGCATTTT. Its translation: CASSPGGQHNQPQHF. Variable domain in full (rest from reference TRBV7-2 and TRBJ1-5): GAGVSQSPSNKVTEKGKDVELRCDPISGHTALYWYRQSLGQGLEFLIYFQGNSAPDKSGLPSDRFSAERTGGSVSTLTIQRTQQEDSAVYLCASSPGGQHNQPQHFGDGTRLSIL.

The V call is TRBV6-5, the J call TRBJ2-3; 8 nucleotides line up with TRBD1. CDR3 length: 15 amino acids. Trimming removed 2 bases from V and 0 bases from J; junction bases left unmatched: 1. From germline, CDR1 is MNHEY and CDR2 SVGAGI. The CDR3 loop reads CASSYQGASTDTQYF. Here the CDR3 DNA reads TGTGCCAGCAGTTACCAGGGGGCTAGCACAGATACGCAGTATTTT.

This rearrangement joins TRBV20-1 to TRBJ2-7; TRBD2 matches at 7 bases. In germline, CDR1 is DFQATT, CDR2 SNEGSKA (reference sequence). The V and J ends lost 3 bases and 4 bases, in that order; junction bases with no gene match: 6. The length of the CDR3 is 13 residues. The CDR3 spells CSASRPSGYEQYF. The CDR3 region has the DNA TGCAGTGCTAGTCGCCCTAGCGGATACGAGCAGTACTTC.

V usage is TRBV19 and J usage is TRBJ1-5, with D unclear. Germline values: CDR1 LNHDA, CDR2 SQIVND (reference sequence). Deletions cut 3 bases from V and 7 bases from J, with 7 bases between. The CDR3 length is 12 residues. The DNA for the CDR3 is TGTGCCAGTAGTATCCGGAGCCAGCCCCAGCATTTT. Translated, it gives CASSIRSQPQHF.

This sequence joins TRBV28 and TRBJ2-6, with D perhaps TRBD2 (5 bases). The germline CDR1 and CDR2 sequences are MDHEN and SYDVKM. The CDR3 loop spans 16 amino acids. Trimming removed 3 bases from V and 2 bases from J, with 11 bases in between. The CDR3 DNA follows: TGTGCCAGCAGTTTCCGGGGAATCACTGGGGCCAACGTCCTGACTTTC. It is translated as CASSFRGITGANVLTF.

This rearrangement joins TRBV5-5 to TRBJ1-3; 7 bases match TRBD1. V lost 4 bases, J lost 4 bases, and 11 bases stayed unmatched. The germline gives CDR1 SGHKS, CDR2 YYEKEE (reference sequence). The CDR3 totals 16 residues. The CDR3 sequence is CASSQAGGILGNTIYF. The CDR3 DNA is TGTGCCAGCAGCCAGGCAGGGGGAATCCTCGGAAACACCATATATTTT.

This chain uses TRBV7-9 with TRBJ1-1, with D perhaps TRBD1 (5 bases). Trimming stripped 3 bases from V and 5 bases from J, with 13 bases between. Germline assignment: CDR1 SEHNR and CDR2 FQNEAQ (reference sequence). This CDR3 spans 14 amino acids. CDR3 in DNA: TGTGCCAGCAGCTTTCCGGACACGAGGACTGAAGCTTTCTTT. Its translation is CASSFPDTRTEAFF.

The genes are TRBV24-1 and TRBJ2-1, with 7 positions matching TRBD1. V was pared by 2 bases and J by 6 bases, with 18 bases of the junction left unmatched. The CDR3 has 19 amino acids. Looked up from germline, CDR1 is KGHDR and CDR2 is SFDVKD. CDR3 sequence: CATSDSPGLFGTVLNEQFF. CDR3 coding DNA: TGTGCCACCAGTGATTCGCCGGGTCTTTTTGGGACAGTCCTCAATGAGCAGTTCTTC.

The chain carries TRBV9 and TRBJ2-3; 9 bases match TRBD2. CDR3 size: 15 residues. CDR1 and CDR2 from the germline V gene are SGDLS and YYNGEE. Germline trimming cut 4 bases from V and 4 bases from J; bases unmatched to any gene: 7. The DNA for the CDR3 is TGTGCCAGCAGCAATAGCGGGAGATGGGCAGATACGCAGTATTTT. Translated: CASSNSGRWADTQYF.

This sequence joins TRBV7-9 and TRBJ1-3; D gene unclear. V was cut by 5 bases and J by 4 bases, with 9 bases left in between. There are 13 residues in the CDR3. Germline lookup yields CDR1 SEHNR and CDR2 FQNEAQ (reference sequence). The CDR3 nucleotides are TGTGCCAGCAGCCCTGTCGCGGGAAACACCATATATTTT. This gives the protein CASSPVAGNTIYF. Full variable domain (rest looked up from reference TRBV7-9 and TRBJ1-3): DTGVSQNPRHKITKRGQNVTFRCDPISEHNRLYWYRQTLGQGPEFLTYFQNEAQLEKSRLLSDRFSAERPKGSFSTLEIQRTEQGDSAMYLCASSPVAGNTIYFGEGSWLTVV.

The J gene is TRBJ2-7, the V gene TRBV18, with D perhaps TRBD2 (6 bases). Per the germline V gene, CDR1 is KGHSH and CDR2 is LQKENI. The V end lost 3 bases, the J end lost 3 bases, and 12 bases lay between the germline ends. The CDR3 is 14 residues long. The CDR3 spells CASSPGGNFYEQYF. The CDR3 DNA is TGTGCCAGCTCACCGGGGGGAAACTTCTACGAGCAGTACTTC.

V is TRBV5-6 and J is TRBJ1-4; weak D call: TRBD1 (5 bases). This CDR3 contains 16 residues. V gave up 4 bases and J gave up 8 bases, with 21 bases separating them. Germline V gives CDR1 SGHDT, CDR2 YYEEEE. CDR3 residues: CASSRVRQGSVEKLFF. The DNA of the CDR3 is TGTGCCAGCAGCCGAGTCAGGCAGGGATCTGTGGAAAAACTGTTTTTT.

This chain uses TRBV4-1 with TRBJ1-6; D not resolved. The CDR3 totals 14 residues. Deletions cut 3 bases from V and 13 bases from J, with 16 bases between. CDR1 is MGHRA, CDR2 YSYEKL, per germline. CDR3 sequence: CASSHPGGVWPLHF. In DNA form, the CDR3 reads TGCGCCAGCAGCCACCCCGGCGGGGTCTGGCCCCTCCACTTT.

V usage is TRBV2 and J usage is TRBJ2-1, with 8 bases aligning to TRBD1. CDR1 is SNHLY and CDR2 is FYNNEI in the germline V gene. The CDR3 is made up of 21 amino acids. The V gene end was trimmed by 2 bases and the J gene end by 2 bases; junction bases not matched to a gene: 20. The CDR3 nucleotides are TGTGCCAGCAGTGAAAGAGGGCGGTTGGCAGGGGGCCTAAGGGCCTACAATGAGCAGTTCTTC. Translated: CASSERGRLAGGLRAYNEQFF.

This clone was picked up one time. The V call is TRBV19, the J call TRBJ2-3; 7 nucleotides line up with TRBD1. The CDR3 is 13 residues long. Looked up from germline, CDR1 is LNHDA and CDR2 is SQIVND (reference sequence). Unmatched junction bases numbered 4, after V lost 9 bases and J lost 1 base. As DNA, the CDR3 is TGTGCCAGCCGACAGGGTGGCACAGATACGCAGTATTTT. Protein product: CASRQGGTDTQYF.

This sequence joins TRBV19 and TRBJ2-2; TRBD2 matches at 11 bases. Losses at the gene ends were 9 bases for V and 4 bases for J; bases not matched to a gene: 7. The CDR3 has 15 residues. Germline V lookup: CDR1 LNHDA, CDR2 SQIVND (reference sequence). CDR3: CASLSGRASTGELFF. In DNA form, the CDR3 reads TGTGCCAGCCTTAGCGGGAGGGCCAGCACCGGGGAGCTGTTTTTT. Supplemented by reference TRBV19 and TRBJ2-2, the full variable domain reads DGGITQSPKYLFRKEGQNVTLSCEQNLNHDAMYWYRQDPGQGLRLIYYSQIVNDFQKGDIAEGYSVSREKKESFPLTVTSAQKNPTAFYLCASLSGRASTGELFFGEGSRLTVL.

A single count supports this clone. This chain links TRBV5-4 with TRBJ2-3, with no clear D. V lost 0 bases to trimming and J lost 0 bases, with 11 bases between them. The germline CDR1 and CDR2 sequences are SGHNT and YYREEE (reference sequence). The CDR3 has 16 amino acids. CDR3 in DNA: TGTGCCAGCAGCTTGGAGCCGAAACTCAGCACAGATACGCAGTATTTT. Amino acid sequence: CASSLEPKLSTDTQYF.

V gene TRBV3-1 (or the pseudogene TRBV3-2) combines with J gene TRBJ1-4, with a weak D call TRBD1 (6 bases). The V end lost 5 bases, the J end lost 6 bases, and 19 bases lay between the germline ends. The CDR3 is made up of 16 amino acids. From germline, CDR1 is LGHDT and CDR2 YNNKEL (reference sequence). The CDR3 region is CASSIKQGSGHEKLFF. CDR3 nucleotide sequence: TGTGCCAGCAGCATTAAACAGGGCTCCGGGCATGAAAAACTGTTTTTT.